This T cell receptor (beta chain) comes out of a study of blood T cells in healthy people across ages. The study's findings and limits: What prevented conclusive comparison of naive and antigen-experienced cells was that PBMCs were unsorted.

The use of a sample-barcoded 5' primer and a J-beta primer mix characterized a second PCR of about 6 to 11 cycles. TCRdb fed the 5' RACE reads into MiXCR, producing one record per CDR3 protein. The data contain some 670,000 distinct CDR3 sequences, under 65% of them singletons. CDR1 and CDR2 from the germline V gene are MGHRA and YSYEKL. The ends lost 7 bases at V and 3 bases at J; junction bases unmatched: 8. There are 15 residues in the CDR3. Note on this clonotype: The antigen is undetermined.

The sequencing input was blood. This sequence originates from a woman older than 75 in good health. V gene TRBV4-1 combines with J gene TRBJ1-2; TRBD1 aligns across 10 bases. The CDR3: CASNYGTGADYGYTF. Written as DNA, the CDR3 is TGCGCCAGCAACTACGGGACAGGGGCAGACTATGGCTACACCTTC.